What follows are 21 T cell receptor beta chains derived from one specimen sequenced in a study of early T cells in non-severe SARS-CoV-2 infection. In TCRdb, the 5' RACE reads were re-called with MiXCR into one record per CDR3 protein. The sample records 46,000 or so distinct CDR3 sequences, approximately 13% being singletons. Sequencing was carried out using whole blood. All receptors come from an adult who was a healthcare worker with PCR-confirmed SARS-CoV-2 infection or an uninfected control (not recorded which).

The genes are TRBV6-1 and TRBJ2-5; no definite D call. The V end lost 5 bases, the J end lost 5 bases, and 18 bases lay between the germline ends. Germline V lookup: CDR1 MNHNS, CDR2 SASEGT. CDR3 size: 15 residues. The CDR3 nucleotides are TGTGCCAGCAGTAACCAGCCGTCGGGCGGCGAGACCCAGTACTTC. Translated, it gives CASSNQPSGGETQYF.

The sample holds many counts of this clonotype. The rearrangement joins TRBV18 to TRBJ2-3, with 7 bases matching TRBD1. J gave up 0 bases and V 0 bases, and 6 bases lay outside the gene matches. CDR3 length: 17 residues. Germline-derived CDR1 and CDR2 are KGHSH and LQKENI. CDR3 sequence reads: CASSPPERGLSTDTQYF. DNA of the CDR3: TGTGCCAGCTCACCACCGGAAAGGGGGCTTAGCACAGATACGCAGTATTTT.

This clonotype was recorded at least ten times. The chain recombines TRBV12-3 or TRBV12-4 with TRBJ2-5; 12 bases agree with TRBD2. Losses at the gene ends were 6 bases for V and 4 bases for J; bases not matched to a gene: 9. The CDR3 covers 16 residues. CDR3 residues: CASSPRLAGVRETQYF. CDR3 sequence (DNA): TGTGCCAGCAGCCCCAGACTAGCGGGAGTGCGAGAGACCCAGTACTTC.

This clonotype was detected many times. This chain joins TRBV2 and TRBJ2-3; a weak D match, TRBD2 (6 bases). Trimming stripped 5 bases from V and 3 bases from J, with 21 bases between. Germline CDR1 reads SNHLY; CDR2 reads FYNNEI. The CDR3 extends over 17 amino acids. As DNA, the CDR3 is TGTGCCAGCAGTACCGGAGGGGACCCCCAAGGGACAGATACGCAGTATTTT. Encoded protein: CASSTGGDPQGTDTQYF.

This sequence joins TRBV5-1 and TRBJ2-3; D is unclear. V lost 0 bases, J lost 2 bases, and 10 bases lay in between. CDR3 length equals 15 residues. Germline CDR1 is SGHRS and CDR2 is YFSETQ. CDR3 nucleotide sequence: TGCGCCAGCAGCTTGGACTTTTCATCCACAGATACGCAGTATTTT. This gives the protein CASSLDFSSTDTQYF. The full variable domain, with the rest looked up from reference TRBV5-1 and TRBJ2-3, is KAGVTQTPRYLIKTRGQQVTLSCSPISGHRSVSWYQQTPGQGLQFLFEYFSETQRNKGNFPGRFSGRQFSNSRSEMNVSTLELGDSALYLCASSLDFSSTDTQYFGPGTRLTVL.

In this sample, this clonotype turned up a few times. The J gene is TRBJ2-7, the V gene TRBV27; 8 nucleotides align to TRBD1. This CDR3 has 14 residues. The ends lost 1 base at V and 7 bases at J; junction bases unmatched: 6. Per germline, CDR1 MNHEY and CDR2 SMNVEV (reference sequence). In nucleotides, the CDR3 is TGTGCCAGCAGTTTATTACAGGGGGGAGAAGAGCAGTACTTC. Its translation is CASSLLQGGEEQYF.

This clonotype was found many times. J is TRBJ1-4 and V is TRBV6-5, with D perhaps matching TRBD1 (5 bases). Germline CDR1 reads MNHEY; CDR2 reads SVGAGI. This CDR3 has 13 residues. Trimming shortened V by 6 bases and J by 8 bases, and 13 bases separated the two germline ends. Here the CDR3 reads CASRAVGDEKLFF. The CDR3, as DNA: TGTGCCAGCAGAGCCGTCGGGGACGAAAAACTGTTTTTT.

The chain couples TRBV6-5 to TRBJ2-1; 10 bases match TRBD2. J gave up 4 bases and V 2 bases, and 2 bases lay outside the gene matches. Germline CDR1 is MNHEY and CDR2 is SVGAGI. The CDR3 runs 15 residues. CDR3 amino acids: CASSYGTSAYNEQFF. The CDR3 DNA reads as TGTGCCAGCAGTTACGGGACTAGCGCGTACAATGAGCAGTTCTTC.

This clonotype came up many times. This chain connects TRBV9 to TRBJ2-7; D may be TRBD2 (6 bases). The CDR3 has 14 amino acids. Germline V lookup: CDR1 SGDLS, CDR2 YYNGEE. Trimming took 0 bases from V and 2 from J, leaving 9 bases between them. CDR3 loop: CASSVATGAYEQYF. Here the CDR3 DNA reads TGTGCCAGCAGCGTAGCTACGGGGGCCTACGAGCAGTACTTC. Drawing the rest from reference TRBV9 and TRBJ2-7, the complete variable domain is DSGVTQTPKHLITATGQRVTLRCSPRSGDLSVYWYQQSLDQGLQFLIQYYNGEERAKGNILERFSAQQFPDLHSELNLSSLELGDSALYFCASSVATGAYEQYFGPGTRLTVT.

With regard to this clonotype: It may be a read error: a sequence one base away is much more abundant. The chain recombines TRBV7-2 with TRBJ2-1; D is possibly TRBD1 or TRBD2 (6 bases each). The CDR3 sequence is 15 residues long. CDR1 and CDR2 (germline): SGHTA, FQGNSA. CDR3 DNA sequence: TGTGCCAGCAGCCGCCCCGGGGGCTCCTACAAAGAGCAGTTCTTC. This sequence encodes CASSRPGGSYKEQFF.

This clonotype showed up just a few times. The chain uses TRBV20-1 and TRBJ2-1; D possibly corresponds to TRBD2 (7 bases). Germline CDR1 and CDR2: DFQATT and SNEGSKA (reference sequence). Trimming took off 0 bases at V and 7 bases at J, with 22 bases between the two ends. This CDR3 region has 17 residues. The CDR3 sequence is CSARDSQVGGAVNEQFF. The CDR3, as DNA: TGCAGTGCTAGAGATTCGCAGGTGGGGGGGGCCGTTAATGAGCAGTTCTTC.

The rearrangement joins TRBV12-3 or TRBV12-4 to TRBJ1-1; 7 bases agree with TRBD1. V lost 6 bases, J lost 13 bases, and 11 bases stayed unmatched. The CDR3 runs to 12 residues. The CDR3 loop reads CASRFGQAKSFF. CDR3 DNA: TGTGCCAGCAGATTCGGACAGGCCAAGAGTTTCTTT.

In this sample, this clonotype turned up a few times. The chain uses TRBV27 and TRBJ2-7, with TRBD2 identical over 7 bases. V dropped 4 bases and J dropped 1; count of bases not matched to a gene: 4. Germline V gene lookup returns CDR1 MNHEY and CDR2 SMNVEV (reference sequence). The CDR3 extends over 14 amino acids. The CDR3, as DNA: TGTGCCAGCAGTTCTCCCGGGAGGTCCTACGAGCAGTACTTC. Translation: CASSSPGRSYEQYF.

The chain joins TRBV9 to TRBJ2-7, with 10 bases aligning to TRBD1. The CDR3 is made up of 15 amino acids. Germline CDR1 is SGDLS and CDR2 is YYNGEE. With 0 bases clipped from V and 5 bases from J, the junction kept 5 bases outside the gene matches. The CDR3 nucleotides are TGTGCCAGCAGCGTAGAAGGGACAGGGGCCCACGAGCAGTACTTC. This encodes CASSVEGTGAHEQYF.

Concerning this clonotype: Possible read error: a much larger clone is one base away. V is TRBV28 and J is TRBJ2-7, with D perhaps TRBD1 (5 bases). V was shortened by 6 bases and J by 0 bases, with 6 bases between the two germline ends. Germline V gives CDR1 MDHEN, CDR2 SYDVKM. The CDR3 extends over 12 amino acids. DNA for the CDR3: TGTGCCAGCAGCGACAGCTCCTACGAGCAGTACTTC. This sequence encodes CASSDSSYEQYF.

This clonotype occurred many times. The CDR3 loop is CASSVRYQPQHF. CDR3 nucleotides: TGTGCCAGCAGTGTACGCTATCAGCCCCAGCATTTT. The rearrangement joins TRBV6-1 to TRBJ1-5; no definite D call. V lost 4 bases to trimming and J lost 5 bases, with 6 bases between them. The germline gives CDR1 MNHNS, CDR2 SASEGT. The CDR3 runs to 12 residues.

The sample holds a few counts of this clonotype. The rearrangement uses TRBV18 and TRBJ1-2, with D tentatively TRBD1 (5 bases). This CDR3 is 14 amino acids long. The germline V and J ends were trimmed by 2 bases and 5 bases, with 12 bases remaining between them. Per germline, CDR1 KGHSH and CDR2 LQKENI. CDR3 in DNA: TGTGCCAGCTCACCATCTAGGGACGGGTATGGCTACACCTTC. Encoded protein: CASSPSRDGYGYTF.

The chain combines TRBV20-1 with TRBJ2-2; TRBD1 might be the D (5 bases). V lost 1 base to trimming and J lost 1 base, with 7 bases between them. Germline CDR1 is DFQATT and CDR2 is SNEGSKA (reference sequence). CDR3 length: 14 amino acids. In DNA form, the CDR3 reads TGCAGTGCTAGAGGGGGCAAGAACACCGGGGAGCTGTTTTTT. This codes for CSARGGKNTGELFF.

The sample holds many counts of this clonotype. The gene calls are TRBV5-1 and TRBJ2-1; 10 bases align to TRBD2. The germline V gene has CDR1 SGHRS and CDR2 YFSETQ. V was clipped by 5 bases and J by 8 bases; unmatched bases: 7. This CDR3 has 14 residues. CDR3 DNA: TGCGCCAGCAGTAGCGGGGGGAAGATGGATGAGCAGTTCTTC. Encoded protein: CASSSGGKMDEQFF.

CDR3 DNA sequence: TGCAGTGCTAGCCGACAGGGCAATGAGCAGTTCTTC. It encodes CSASRQGNEQFF. The V and J genes are TRBV20-1 and TRBJ2-1, with TRBD1 matching over 7 bases. This CDR3 has 12 residues. After removal of 3 bases from V and 6 bases from J, the junction contained 2 bases not matched to a gene. In germline, CDR1 is DFQATT, CDR2 SNEGSKA (reference sequence).

This clonotype was counted many times. This rearrangement joins TRBV7-9 to TRBJ1-1, with TRBD1 as a possible D gene (5 bases). Germline assignment: CDR1 SEHNR and CDR2 FQNEAQ (reference sequence). Trimming took off 5 bases at V and 1 base at J, with 11 bases between the two ends. The CDR3 totals 14 residues. DNA of the CDR3: TGTGCCAGCAGCCCACACAGGTCGAACACTGAAGCTTTCTTT. It is translated as CASSPHRSNTEAFF.